The 25 T cell receptor beta chains presented below share a single source sample, sequenced in a study of OX40 agonist ivuxolimab in advanced cancers. Clones were sequenced by immunoSEQ multiplex PCR, and TCRdb holds only the in-frame ones, with some missing. The sample lists about 45,000 clones, around 80% occurring once. Here the sequenced sample was CD4+ or CD8+ T cells sorted from blood, taken in a trial of the OX40 agonist ivuxolimab. All receptors come from an adult with an advanced solid tumor such as melanoma, head and neck, liver or kidney cancer.

J is TRBJ1-4 and V is TRBV25-1; possible D gene TRBD1, 6 bases. The germline gives CDR1 MGHDK, CDR2 SYGVNS. The CDR3 has 14 residues. The V end lost 3 bases, the J end lost 7 bases, and 12 bases lay between the germline ends. For the CDR3, the DNA is TGTGCCAGCAGTGAGGGGGGGCGCGTTGAAAAACTGTTTTTT. It specifies CASSEGGRVEKLFF.

The gene calls are TRBV7-2 and TRBJ1-1; D is unresolved. This CDR3 region has 11 residues. V lost 10 bases and J 12 bases, leaving 18 bases between the germline ends. Germline CDR1 is SGHTA and CDR2 is FQGNSA. Here the CDR3 DNA reads TGTGCCACCGAAGACAACGGCGGGACTTTCTTT. Translating gives CATEDNGGTFF.

The chain combines TRBV7-6 with TRBJ2-1; D might be TRBD1 (7 bases). V lost 5 bases, J lost 10 bases, and 39 bases lay in between. Germline CDR1 reads SGHVS; CDR2 reads FNYEAQ. The CDR3 sequence is 21 residues long. The CDR3 DNA follows: TGTGCCAGCAGCCTGTTTAGGATAGGGGGCCGGACTAACCCCCTGAGAGCGGAGCAGTTCTTC. Its translation is CASSLFRIGGRTNPLRAEQFF.

The rearrangement links TRBV5-4 to TRBJ2-5, with 7 bases matching TRBD1. V lost 0 bases, J lost 4 bases, and 6 bases stayed unmatched. The germline CDR1 and CDR2 sequences are SGHNT and YYREEE (reference sequence). The CDR3 is 15 residues long. The CDR3 DNA reads TGTGCCAGCAGCTTGGCCGCGACAGGGTCAGAGACCCAGTACTTC. This sequence encodes CASSLAATGSETQYF.

The chain links TRBV6-1 to TRBJ2-2, with D possibly TRBD2 on 6 matching bases. The ends were cut back, 0 bases at V and 2 bases at J, with 16 bases in the middle. CDR1 is MNHNS, CDR2 SASEGT, per germline. The CDR3 consists of 18 residues. This chain's CDR3 is CASSEAVLGGANTGELFF. CDR3 coding DNA: TGTGCCAGCAGTGAAGCCGTTCTCGGCGGGGCAAACACCGGGGAGCTGTTTTTT.

In its sample, this clone was seen a few times. The chain combines TRBV6-4 with TRBJ2-1, with D perhaps TRBD2 (5 bases). The CDR3 is made up of 15 amino acids. V lost 0 bases to trimming and J lost 4 bases, with 10 bases between them. Looked up from germline, CDR1 is MRHNA and CDR2 is SNTAGT. CDR3 loop: CASSDSAGSYNEQFF. As DNA, the CDR3 is TGTGCCAGCAGTGACTCTGCGGGTTCATACAATGAGCAGTTCTTC.

The chain carries TRBV4-3 and TRBJ2-1, with D possibly TRBD2 on 6 matching bases. The CDR3 is 13 amino acids. Germline CDR1 and CDR2: LGHNA and YSLEER. Trimming removed 5 bases at V and 8 bases at J, with 13 bases between. The DNA of the CDR3 is TGCGCCAGCAGCGGGAGGTTTGGGGATGAGCAGTTCTTC. It encodes CASSGRFGDEQFF.

This clone was detected once. This chain joins TRBV19 and TRBJ2-3; D might be TRBD1 (6 bases). The CDR3 is 16 amino acids. V gave up 5 bases and J gave up 4 bases, with 19 bases separating them. CDR1 is LNHDA and CDR2 is SQIVND in the germline V gene (reference sequence). This CDR3 is CASSPNSGAVADTQYF. CDR3 nucleotide sequence: TGTGCCAGTAGTCCCAATTCAGGGGCTGTGGCAGATACGCAGTATTTT.

This sequence joins TRBV9 and TRBJ2-6; unclear D gene. Germline V gives CDR1 SGDLS, CDR2 YYNGEE. The CDR3 contains 15 residues. V dropped 5 bases and J dropped 0 bases, with 9 bases sitting between them. The chain's CDR3 is CASSLAGSGANVLTF. CDR3 DNA: TGTGCCAGCAGTCTTGCAGGCTCTGGGGCCAACGTCCTGACTTTC.

CDR3 in amino acids: CASSQLAVNKGGELFF. The CDR3 DNA follows: TGCGCCAGCAGCCAACTAGCGGTCAATAAGGGCGGGGAGCTGTTTTTT. The chain links TRBV5-1 to TRBJ2-2, with 8 bases matching TRBD2. Germline loops: CDR1 SGHRS, CDR2 YFSETQ. This CDR3 spans 16 amino acids. Trimming removed 4 bases from V and 7 bases from J; junction bases left unmatched: 12. Supplemented by reference TRBV5-1 and TRBJ2-2, the full variable domain reads KAGVTQTPRYLIKTRGQQVTLSCSPISGHRSVSWYQQTPGQGLQFLFEYFSETQRNKGNFPGRFSGRQFSNSRSEMNVSTLELGDSALYLCASSQLAVNKGGELFFGEGSRLTVL.

The V and J genes are TRBV4-3 and TRBJ2-7, with D perhaps TRBD2 (5 bases). Trimming stripped 0 bases from V and 2 bases from J, with 32 bases between. CDR1 LGHNA and CDR2 YSLEER come from the germline V gene. The CDR3 spans 22 residues. CDR3 amino acids: CASSQDLVQPGSLGLPTYEQYF. The CDR3 DNA follows: TGCGCCAGCAGCCAAGATTTGGTTCAGCCGGGATCCCTCGGCCTTCCTACCTACGAGCAGTACTTC.

The chain couples TRBV18 to TRBJ2-3; unclear D gene. The V gene's germline CDR1 is KGHSH and CDR2 LQKENI. The length of the CDR3 is 15 residues. The germline V and J ends were trimmed by 0 bases and 6 bases, with 13 bases remaining between them. The CDR3 spells CASSPPTSSKDTQYF. CDR3 bases: TGTGCCAGCTCACCACCCACGAGTAGTAAGGATACGCAGTATTTT. Complete variable domain (other parts from reference TRBV18 and TRBJ2-3): NAGVMQNPRHLVRRRGQEARLRCSPMKGHSHVYWYRQLPEEGLKFMVYLQKENIIDESGMPKERFSAEFPKEGPSILRIQQVVRGDSAAYFCASSPPTSSKDTQYFGPGTRLTVL.

The chain couples TRBV5-1 to TRBJ2-1, with 7 bases lining up with TRBD2. V shed 1 base and J 15 bases; nucleotides not matched to a gene: 7. CDR1 SGHRS and CDR2 YFSETQ come from the germline V gene. CDR3 length: 12 amino acids. In nucleotides, the CDR3 is TGCGCCAGCAGCTTGATGGCGGGAGTATGGTTCTTC. This sequence encodes CASSLMAGVWFF.

V is TRBV6-6 and J is TRBJ1-4; tentative D call: TRBD1 (6 bases). CDR3 length: 12 residues. The V and J ends lost 11 bases and 6 bases respectively, with 13 bases between them. Germline CDR1 reads MNHNY; CDR2 reads SVGAGI (reference sequence). CDR3 sequence reads: CAGRGGDEKLFF. The DNA of the CDR3 is TGTGCCGGACGGGGGGGCGATGAAAAACTGTTTTTT.

This clone was recorded a few times. The chain links TRBV6-5 to TRBJ2-1; TRBD1 aligns across 8 bases. Germline loops: CDR1 MNHEY, CDR2 SVGAGI. The trim removed 4 bases at V and 6 bases at J, leaving 11 bases unmatched. The CDR3 extends over 16 amino acids. The CDR3 nucleotides are TGTGCCAGCAGTTTACAGGGGGTAGCAATGAGCAATGAGCAGTTCTTC. Residues: CASSLQGVAMSNEQFF.

The chain links TRBV19 to TRBJ1-2, with 7 bases fitting TRBD1. Germline CDR1 LNHDA, CDR2 SQIVND (reference sequence). V dropped 5 bases and J dropped 4; count of bases not matched to a gene: 10. The length of the CDR3 is 15 residues. CDR3 nucleotide sequence: TGTGCCAGTAGTGGACGACAGGGCCTTCTCTATGGCTACACCTTC. Its translation: CASSGRQGLLYGYTF.

This clone was counted only a few times. The chain carries TRBV4-1 and TRBJ2-4, with D hard to call. Germline CDR1 MGHRA, CDR2 YSYEKL. V lost 4 bases to trimming and J lost 10 bases, with 14 bases between them. The CDR3 runs 13 residues. DNA for the CDR3: TGCGCCAGCAGCCTCCCGGACGGTGAGATTCAGTACTTC. Its translation: CASSLPDGEIQYF.

The chain joins TRBV19 to TRBJ2-1; D might be TRBD1 (6 bases). The length of the CDR3 is 14 residues. Germline V gives CDR1 LNHDA, CDR2 SQIVND (reference sequence). The V end lost 8 bases, the J end lost 5 bases, and 16 bases lay between the germline ends. CDR3 in DNA: TGTGCCAGTTCCTGGGACACCCTGGACAATGAGCAGTTCTTC. It codes for CASSWDTLDNEQFF.

This rearrangement joins TRBV5-8 to TRBJ1-4; D perhaps matches TRBD1 (5 bases). This CDR3 has 16 residues. Trimming cost V 4 bases and J 7 bases, with 20 bases left between them. Germline V CDR1 and CDR2: SGHTS, YDEGEE. In nucleotides, the CDR3 is TGTGCCAGCAGCGCGGGGGGGTCTGCCCATCCTGAAAAACTGTTTTTT. As protein: CASSAGGSAHPEKLFF.

J is TRBJ2-1 and V is TRBV6-5; tentatively, D is TRBD1 (5 bases). The CDR3 runs 11 residues. Deletions cut 6 bases from V and 9 bases from J, with 9 bases between. Germline V CDR1 and CDR2: MNHEY, SVGAGI. The CDR3, as DNA: TGTGCCAGCAGAGCAGGGCGTGAGCAGTTCTTC. This gives the protein CASRAGREQFF.

The chain couples TRBV29-1 to TRBJ1-2, with 8 bases aligning to TRBD1. V dropped 7 bases and J dropped 7; count of bases not matched to a gene: 14. Germline CDR1 and CDR2: SQVTM and ANQGSEA. The CDR3 is made up of 14 amino acids. In nucleotides, the CDR3 is TGCAGCGCCGACCGACAGGGGATGGTTGCTGGCTACACCTTC. Encoded protein: CSADRQGMVAGYTF.

CDR3 DNA: TGTGCCTGGAGGCTAGCCCCGGGGCAGAGCTATGGCTACACCTTC. It codes for CAWRLAPGQSYGYTF. The chain links TRBV30 to TRBJ1-2, with a possible D match to TRBD1 (5 bases). V was cut by 3 bases and J by 4 bases, with 18 bases left in between. CDR1 is GTSNPN and CDR2 is SVGIG in the germline V gene (reference sequence). The CDR3 is 15 residues long.

This clone was found a few times. This chain uses TRBV19 with TRBJ2-2; D ambiguous. The V end was cut by 7 bases, the J end by 4 bases, with 16 bases between. In germline, CDR1 is LNHDA, CDR2 SQIVND (reference sequence). The length of the CDR3 is 15 residues. CDR3 nucleotides: TGTGCCAGTACCCCGACCTCTACGGGCACCGGGGAGCTGTTTTTT. This translates into CASTPTSTGTGELFF. The full variable domain, rest sourced from reference TRBV19 and TRBJ2-2, is DGGITQSPKYLFRKEGQNVTLSCEQNLNHDAMYWYRQDPGQGLRLIYYSQIVNDFQKGDIAEGYSVSREKKESFPLTVTSAQKNPTAFYLCASTPTSTGTGELFFGEGSRLTVL.

J is TRBJ2-5 and V is TRBV30, with D hard to call. Germline CDR1 GTSNPN, CDR2 SVGIG (reference sequence). Trimming took off 2 bases at V and 5 bases at J, with 6 bases between the two ends. CDR3 length: 11 amino acids. This CDR3 reads CAWSSVETQYF. In DNA, the CDR3 is TGTGCCTGGAGTTCTGTGGAGACCCAGTACTTC.

V usage is TRBV30 and J usage is TRBJ2-1; either TRBD1 or TRBD2 may fit D (5 bases each). V was pared by 5 bases and J by 0 bases, with 17 bases between. Germline V gene sequence: CDR1 GTSNPN, CDR2 SVGIG (reference sequence). The length of the CDR3 is 16 residues. For the CDR3, the DNA is TGTGCCTGGCGAGGGAGAGGGGCTAGCTCCTACAATGAGCAGTTCTTC. It codes for CAWRGRGASSYNEQFF.